A single sample is the source of the 2 T cell receptor beta chains below, sequenced in a study of blood T cell repertoires in COVID-19. Assay used: immunoSEQ multiplex PCR; TCRdb lists only in-frame clones, some missing. The sample carries 200,000 to 250,000 clones, about 85% recorded once. Material for sequencing was peripheral blood. The receptors were gathered from a woman in her late teens or twenties who had recovered from COVID-19.

The V call is TRBV29-1, the J call TRBJ2-1, with 9 bases matching TRBD1. V dropped 4 bases and J dropped 5; count of bases not matched to a gene: 3. The CDR3 runs to 13 residues. Per the germline V gene, CDR1 is SQVTM and CDR2 is ANQGSEA. CDR3 residues: CSVGDRANNEQFF. DNA for the CDR3: TGCAGCGTTGGGGACAGGGCAAACAATGAGCAGTTCTTC.

Concerning this clone itself: At one end the junction does not follow the germline gene, possibly because of a read error. This chain uses TRBV5-4 with TRBJ2-1; TRBD2 agrees at 10 bases. The V gene's germline CDR1 is SGHNT and CDR2 YYREEE (reference sequence). The CDR3 totals 15 residues. CDR3: CASSQLAGSFNEQFF. CDR3 sequence (DNA): TGTGCCAGCAGCCAACTAGCGGGATCCTTCAATGAGCAGTTCTTC.